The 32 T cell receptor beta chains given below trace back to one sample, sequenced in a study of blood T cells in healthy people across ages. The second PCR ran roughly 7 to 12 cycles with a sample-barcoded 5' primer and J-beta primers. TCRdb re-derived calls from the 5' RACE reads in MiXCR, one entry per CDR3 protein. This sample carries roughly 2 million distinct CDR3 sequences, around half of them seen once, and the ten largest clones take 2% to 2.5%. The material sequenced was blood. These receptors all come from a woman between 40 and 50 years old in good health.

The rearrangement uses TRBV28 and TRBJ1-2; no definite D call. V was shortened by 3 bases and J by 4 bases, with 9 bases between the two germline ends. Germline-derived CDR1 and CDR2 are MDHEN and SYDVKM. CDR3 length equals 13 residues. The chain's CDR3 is CASSFWVLYGYTF. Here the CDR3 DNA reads TGTGCCAGCAGTTTTTGGGTCCTCTATGGCTACACCTTC.

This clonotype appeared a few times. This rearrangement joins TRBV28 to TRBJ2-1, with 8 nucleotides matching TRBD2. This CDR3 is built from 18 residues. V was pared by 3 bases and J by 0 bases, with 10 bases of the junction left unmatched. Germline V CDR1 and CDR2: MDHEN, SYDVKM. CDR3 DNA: TGTGCCAGCAGTTTGGTGCGGGGGGAAGAGAGCTCCTACAATGAGCAGTTCTTC. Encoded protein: CASSLVRGEESSYNEQFF.

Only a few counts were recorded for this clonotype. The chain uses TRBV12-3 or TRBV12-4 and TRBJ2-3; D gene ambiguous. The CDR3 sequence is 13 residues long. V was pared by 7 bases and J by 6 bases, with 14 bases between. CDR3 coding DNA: TGTGCCAGCACTGGTCAGAGCTGGGATACGCAGTATTTT. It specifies CASTGQSWDTQYF.

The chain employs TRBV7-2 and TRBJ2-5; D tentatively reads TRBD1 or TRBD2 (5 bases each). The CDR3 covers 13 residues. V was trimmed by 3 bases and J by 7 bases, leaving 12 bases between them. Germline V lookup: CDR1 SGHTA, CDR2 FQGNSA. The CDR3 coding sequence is TGTGCCAGCAGCTTTCGGGACGGGCCGACCCAGTACTTC. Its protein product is CASSFRDGPTQYF.

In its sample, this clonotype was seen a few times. In DNA, the CDR3 is TGTGCCAGCAGTCTCGAGGGCGGCATGCAGCCCCAGCATTTT. As protein: CASSLEGGMQPQHF. The chain carries TRBV6-6 and TRBJ1-5; D uncertain. Germline V gives CDR1 MNHNY, CDR2 SVGAGI (reference sequence). This CDR3 has 14 residues. Deletions cut 5 bases from V and 7 bases from J, with 15 bases between.

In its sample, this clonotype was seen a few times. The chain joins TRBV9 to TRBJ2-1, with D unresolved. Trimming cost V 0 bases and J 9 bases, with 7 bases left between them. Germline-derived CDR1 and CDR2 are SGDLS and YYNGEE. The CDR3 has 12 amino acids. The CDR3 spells CASSVEGGEQFF. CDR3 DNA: TGTGCCAGCAGCGTAGAGGGTGGTGAGCAGTTCTTC.

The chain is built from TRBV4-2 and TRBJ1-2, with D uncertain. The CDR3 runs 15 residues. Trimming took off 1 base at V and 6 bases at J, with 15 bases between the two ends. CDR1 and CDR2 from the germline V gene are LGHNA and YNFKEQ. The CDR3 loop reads CASSQAKGAVDGYTF. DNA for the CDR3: TGTGCCAGCAGCCAAGCGAAGGGAGCCGTGGATGGCTACACCTTC.

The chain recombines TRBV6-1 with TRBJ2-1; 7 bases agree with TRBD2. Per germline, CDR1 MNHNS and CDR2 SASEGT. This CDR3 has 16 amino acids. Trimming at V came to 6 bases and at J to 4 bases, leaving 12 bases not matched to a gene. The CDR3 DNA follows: TGTGCCAGCAGGGGGGGGAGTAGCGGCGATTACAATGAGCAGTTCTTC. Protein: CASRGGSSGDYNEQFF.

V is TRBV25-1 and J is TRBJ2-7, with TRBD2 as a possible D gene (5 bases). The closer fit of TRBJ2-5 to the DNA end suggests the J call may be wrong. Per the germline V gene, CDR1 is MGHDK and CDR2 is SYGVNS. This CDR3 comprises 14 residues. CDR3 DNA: TGTGCCAGCAGTGATTCTTGGCTAGCTGAGACCCAGTACTTC. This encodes CASSDSWLAETQYF.

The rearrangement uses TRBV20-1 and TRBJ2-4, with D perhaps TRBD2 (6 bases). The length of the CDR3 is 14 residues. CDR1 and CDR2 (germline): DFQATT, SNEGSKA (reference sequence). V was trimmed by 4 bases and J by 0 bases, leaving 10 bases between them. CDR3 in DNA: TGCAGTGCTATTCGGGGGACAGCCAAAAACATTCAGTACTTC. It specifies CSAIRGTAKNIQYF.

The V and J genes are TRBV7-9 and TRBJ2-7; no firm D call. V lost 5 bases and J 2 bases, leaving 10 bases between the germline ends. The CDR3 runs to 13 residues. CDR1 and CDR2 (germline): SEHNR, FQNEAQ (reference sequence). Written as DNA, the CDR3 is TGTGCCAGCAGCCATACTCCGACCTACGAGCAGTACTTC. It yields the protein CASSHTPTYEQYF.

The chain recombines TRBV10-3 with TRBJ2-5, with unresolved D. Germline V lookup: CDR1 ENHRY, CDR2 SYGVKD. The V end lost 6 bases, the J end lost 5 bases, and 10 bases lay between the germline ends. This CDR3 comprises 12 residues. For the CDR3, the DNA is TGTGCCATCAGCCTAAATTCGGAGACCCAGTACTTC. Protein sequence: CAISLNSETQYF.

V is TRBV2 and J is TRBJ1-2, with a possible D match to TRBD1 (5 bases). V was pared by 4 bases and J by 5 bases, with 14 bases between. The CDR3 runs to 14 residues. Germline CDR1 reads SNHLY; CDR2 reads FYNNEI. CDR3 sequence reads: CASSVNRGRYGYTF. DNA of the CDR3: TGTGCCAGCAGTGTGAATCGGGGGAGGTATGGCTACACCTTC.

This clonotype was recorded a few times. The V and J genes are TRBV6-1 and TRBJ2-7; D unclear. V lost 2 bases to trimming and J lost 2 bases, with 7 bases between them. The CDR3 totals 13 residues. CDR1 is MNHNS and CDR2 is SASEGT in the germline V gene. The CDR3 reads CASSEQRTYEQYF. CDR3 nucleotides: TGTGCCAGCAGTGAACAACGAACCTACGAGCAGTACTTC.

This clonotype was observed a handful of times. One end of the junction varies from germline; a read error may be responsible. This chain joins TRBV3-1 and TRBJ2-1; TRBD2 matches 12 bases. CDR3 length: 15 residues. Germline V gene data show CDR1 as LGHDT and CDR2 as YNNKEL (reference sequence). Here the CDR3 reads CASSRRTSGNNEQFF. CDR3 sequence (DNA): TGCGCCAGCAGCCGTCGGACTAGCGGGAACAATGAGCAGTTCTTC.

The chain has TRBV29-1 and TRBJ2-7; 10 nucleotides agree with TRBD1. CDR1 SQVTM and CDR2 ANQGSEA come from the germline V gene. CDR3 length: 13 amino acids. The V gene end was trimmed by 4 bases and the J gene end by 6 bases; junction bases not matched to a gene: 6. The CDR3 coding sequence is TGCAGCGTTGTGACAGGGGGCGGAGGCGAGCAGTACTTC. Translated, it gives CSVVTGGGGEQYF.

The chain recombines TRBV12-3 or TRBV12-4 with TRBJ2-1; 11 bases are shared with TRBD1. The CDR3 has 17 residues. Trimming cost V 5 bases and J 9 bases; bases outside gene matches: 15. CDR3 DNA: TGTGCCAGCAGTACCAGCCGGACAGGGGGCAGAGATACTGAGCAGTTCTTC. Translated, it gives CASSTSRTGGRDTEQFF.

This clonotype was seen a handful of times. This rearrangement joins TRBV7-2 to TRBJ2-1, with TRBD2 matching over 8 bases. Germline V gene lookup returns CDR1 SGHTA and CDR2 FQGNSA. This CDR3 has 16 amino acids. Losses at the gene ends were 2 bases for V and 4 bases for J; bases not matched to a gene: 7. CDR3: CASSLYHSGAYNEQFF. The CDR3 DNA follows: TGTGCCAGCAGCTTATATCATAGCGGGGCGTACAATGAGCAGTTCTTC.

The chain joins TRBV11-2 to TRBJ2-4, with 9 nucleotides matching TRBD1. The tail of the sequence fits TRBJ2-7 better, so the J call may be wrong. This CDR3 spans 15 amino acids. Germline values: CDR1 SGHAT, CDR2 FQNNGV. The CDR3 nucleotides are TGTGCCAGCAGCCCCAGAGGACAGGGGATCGACGAGCAGTACTTC. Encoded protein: CASSPRGQGIDEQYF.

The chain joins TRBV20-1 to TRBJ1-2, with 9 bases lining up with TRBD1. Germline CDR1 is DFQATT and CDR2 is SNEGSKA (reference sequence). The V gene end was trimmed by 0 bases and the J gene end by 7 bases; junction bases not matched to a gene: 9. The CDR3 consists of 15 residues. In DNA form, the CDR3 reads TGCAGTGCTAGAGATACCGGGACAGGGTGGGGTGGCTACACCTTC. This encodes CSARDTGTGWGGYTF.

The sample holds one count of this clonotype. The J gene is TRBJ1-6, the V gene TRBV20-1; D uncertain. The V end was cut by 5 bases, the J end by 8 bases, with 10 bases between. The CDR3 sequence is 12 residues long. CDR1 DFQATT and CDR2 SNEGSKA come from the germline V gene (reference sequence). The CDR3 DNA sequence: TGCAGTGCTCGTCGCCCTTATTCACCCCTCCACTTT. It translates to CSARRPYSPLHF.

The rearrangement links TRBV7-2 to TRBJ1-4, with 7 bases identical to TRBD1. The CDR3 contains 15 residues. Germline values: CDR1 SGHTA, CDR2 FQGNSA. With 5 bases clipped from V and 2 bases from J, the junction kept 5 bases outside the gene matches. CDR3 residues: CASSPHRGTNEKLFF. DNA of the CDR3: TGTGCCAGCAGCCCGCACAGGGGCACTAATGAAAAACTGTTTTTT.

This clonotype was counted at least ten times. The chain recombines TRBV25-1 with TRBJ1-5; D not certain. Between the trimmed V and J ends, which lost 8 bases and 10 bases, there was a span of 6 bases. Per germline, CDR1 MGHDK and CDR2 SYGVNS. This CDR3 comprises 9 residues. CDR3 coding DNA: TGTGCCAGCTCCCGACCCCAGCATTTT. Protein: CASSRPQHF.

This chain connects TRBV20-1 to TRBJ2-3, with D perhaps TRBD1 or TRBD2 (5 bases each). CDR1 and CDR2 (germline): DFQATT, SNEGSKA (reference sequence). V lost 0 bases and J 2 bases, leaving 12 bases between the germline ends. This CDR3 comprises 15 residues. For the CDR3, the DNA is TGCAGTGCTAGAGACGGGGCTAGCCCCACAGATACGCAGTATTTT. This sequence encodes CSARDGASPTDTQYF.

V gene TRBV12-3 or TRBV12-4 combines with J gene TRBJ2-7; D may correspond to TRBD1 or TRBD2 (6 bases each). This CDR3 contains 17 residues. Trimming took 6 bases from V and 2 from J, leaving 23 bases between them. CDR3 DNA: TGTGCCAGCAGCCCGCGGGACACACGAACGAAAACCTACGAGCAGTACTTC. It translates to CASSPRDTRTKTYEQYF.

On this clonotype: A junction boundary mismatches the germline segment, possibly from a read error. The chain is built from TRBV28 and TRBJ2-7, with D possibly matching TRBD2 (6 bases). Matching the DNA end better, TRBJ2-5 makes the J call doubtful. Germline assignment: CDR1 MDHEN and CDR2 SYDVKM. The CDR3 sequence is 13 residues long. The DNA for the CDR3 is TGTACCAGCAGTCTCGGGGGTCTCGAGACCCAGTACTTC. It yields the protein CTSSLGGLETQYF.

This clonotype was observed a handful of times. CDR3 sequence reads: CASRAEGGATDTQYF. DNA for the CDR3: TGTGCCAGCAGAGCCGAAGGGGGGGCCACAGATACGCAGTATTTT. The chain carries TRBV6-5 and TRBJ2-3; possibly TRBD2 for D (7 bases). The CDR3 runs 15 residues. Germline CDR1 MNHEY, CDR2 SVGAGI. V was clipped by 6 bases and J by 2 bases, with 15 bases between them.

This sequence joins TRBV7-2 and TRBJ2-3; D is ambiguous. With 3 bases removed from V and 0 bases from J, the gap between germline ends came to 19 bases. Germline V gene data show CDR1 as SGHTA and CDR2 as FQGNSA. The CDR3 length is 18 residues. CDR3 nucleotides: TGTGCCAGCAGCTTGCCTGAGACTGGCGGAATTAGCACAGATACGCAGTATTTT. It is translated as CASSLPETGGISTDTQYF.

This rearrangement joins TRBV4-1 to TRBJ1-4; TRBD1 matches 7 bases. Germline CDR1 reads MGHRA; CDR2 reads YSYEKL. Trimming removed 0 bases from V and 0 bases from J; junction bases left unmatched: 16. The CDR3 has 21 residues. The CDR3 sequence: CASSQDLSPGTANPTNEKLFF. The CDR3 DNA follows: TGCGCCAGCAGCCAAGATTTGTCACCCGGGACAGCGAACCCAACTAATGAAAAACTGTTTTTT.

The CDR3 coding sequence is TGCAGCGTTGAAGCTAGGGCACGAGACGGCTCTAACTATGGCTACACCTTC. It is translated as CSVEARARDGSNYGYTF. The rearrangement joins TRBV29-1 to TRBJ1-2; no definite D call. Per germline, CDR1 SQVTM and CDR2 ANQGSEA. This CDR3 contains 17 residues. Trimming cost V 1 base and J 0 bases, with 18 bases left between them.

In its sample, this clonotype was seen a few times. DNA for the CDR3: TGCAGCGTTGAAGAGGGGACTCTAAGGGGCACAGATACGCAGTATTTT. It encodes CSVEEGTLRGTDTQYF. The V gene is TRBV29-1, the J gene TRBJ2-3; weak D call: TRBD2 (6 bases). The CDR3 is made up of 16 amino acids. Looked up from germline, CDR1 is SQVTM and CDR2 is ANQGSEA. With 0 bases removed from V and 1 base from J, the gap between germline ends came to 14 bases.

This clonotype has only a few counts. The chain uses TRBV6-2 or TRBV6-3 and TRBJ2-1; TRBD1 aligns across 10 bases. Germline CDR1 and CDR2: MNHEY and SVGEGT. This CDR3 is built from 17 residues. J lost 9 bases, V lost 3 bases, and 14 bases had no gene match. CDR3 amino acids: CASSYGGTGDFFVEQFF. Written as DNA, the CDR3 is TGTGCCAGCAGTTATGGTGGGACAGGGGACTTCTTCGTTGAGCAGTTCTTC.